The rows below give T cell receptor beta chains drawn from one sample of a study of blood T cells in healthy people across ages. TCRdb called the 5' RACE reads again in MiXCR, with one record for every CDR3 protein. The sample has about a million distinct CDR3 sequences; roughly 51% are singletons. The sequenced sample consisted of blood. The receptors originated from a woman aged 55 to 70 in good health. Both conserved end residues are part of each CDR3. The D gene is left open where the match is weak. A clone size is listed for some rows: how often the clone was seen (once, few, many), or a class if it is expanded.

J,size,D,V,CDR3,DNA
TRBJ2-7,-,-,TRBV11-1,CASSFGETQSF,TGTGCCAGCAGCTTTGGAGAGACCCAGTCCTTC
TRBJ2-3,-,TRBD2,TRBV29-1,CSVEGLTSGSTDTQYF,TGCAGCGTTGAAGGGTTAACTAGCGGGAGCACAGATACGCAGTATTTT
TRBJ2-4,many,-,TRBV7-2,CASSLALGVQYF,TGTGCCAGCAGCTTAGCTCTGGGAGTTCAGTACTTC
TRBJ2-5,few,-,TRBV20-1,CSGGLVRGQQTQYF,TGCAGTGGGGGGCTAGTCCGAGGTCAACAGACCCAGTACTTC
TRBJ1-1,once,-,TRBV4-2,CASSQDLVRATEAFF,TGTGCCAGCAGCCAAGATTTAGTCCGGGCTACTGAAGCTTTCTTT
TRBJ2-1,-,-,TRBV12-3/TRBV12-4,CASRYPGTEQFF,TGTGCCAGCAGATATCCCGGGACAGAGCAGTTCTTC
TRBJ2-1,-,TRBD2,TRBV20-1,CSARNSGSYNEQFF,TGCAGTGCTAGAAATAGCGGGAGTTACAATGAGCAGTTCTTC
TRBJ1-2,-,TRBD1,TRBV4-1,CASSPRGSLSGYTF,TGCGCCAGCAGCCCCAGGGGGAGCCTTAGTGGCTACACCTTC
TRBJ2-7,few,-,TRBV18,CASSPVGGTSYEQYF,TGTGCCAGCTCACCGGTTGGAGGGACCTCCTACGAGCAGTACTTC
TRBJ2-1,-,-,TRBV2,CASTGAGEVYNEQFF,TGTGCCAGCACGGGGGCGGGAGAGGTCTACAATGAGCAGTTCTTC
TRBJ2-5,-,-,TRBV27,CASSPLRGREETQYF,TGTGCCAGCAGCCCTTTGCGGGGTCGCGAAGAGACCCAGTACTTC
TRBJ2-7,-,TRBD2,TRBV3-1,CASSQRLAGEDYEQYF,TGTGCCAGCAGCCAACGACTAGCGGGAGAGGACTACGAGCAGTACTTC
TRBJ2-5,once,-,TRBV27,CASSSHSQETQYF,TGTGCCAGCAGTTCACATAGCCAAGAGACCCAGTACTTC
TRBJ2-3,few,-,TRBV4-3,CASSQGPPGDTQYF,TGCGCCAGCAGCCAAGGGCCCCCGGGGGATACGCAGTATTTT
TRBJ2-7,-,TRBD2,TRBV20-1,CSARLGRGYNEQYF,TGCAGTGCTAGGCTCGGGAGGGGCTACAATGAGCAGTACTTC